This T cell receptor (beta chain) was sequenced for a study of T-cell reconstitution after alpha-beta-depleted transplantation in children. The germline CDR1 and CDR2 sequences are KGHSH and LQKENI. Trimming cost V 5 bases and J 0 bases, with 13 bases left between them. The CDR3 has 16 residues. Study-wide results and limits: One year post-transplant, T-cell counts and diversity were largely derived from T cells produced anew.

Regarding this clonotype: As yet, its antigen is unknown.

Using unique molecular identifiers, the investigators prepared the TCRbeta library. TCRdb itself ran the PCR reads through MiXCR, one entry per CDR3 protein. The top ten hold around 26% of the sample, which has about 78,000 distinct CDR3 sequences, approximately 14% seen once. The source material was PBMCs, mostly from graft donor cells, sampled 180 days after TCRalphabeta/CD19-depleted stem cell transplant. The chain is built from TRBV18 and TRBJ1-4; D is unclear. The TCR comes from a male patient between 2 and 15 years old who had a stem cell transplant for acute lymphoblastic leukemia, so the T cells may come from the graft donor. CDR3 sequence (DNA): TGTGCCAGCTCATTCTTCCCCGTTGCAACTAATGAAAAACTGTTTTTT. Residues: CASSFFPVATNEKLFF.